The rows below give T cell receptor beta chains drawn from one sample of a study of cytomegalovirus exposure and HLA in healthy donors. Clones were read by immunoSEQ multiplex PCR, and TCRdb kept only the in-frame ones, dropping some. The sample includes approximately 110,000 clones, 70% to 85% of them seen just once. Sample: PBMCs. These receptors all stem from a middle-aged woman in good health and CMV-seronegative. The CDR3 runs from the conserved cysteine through the conserved F or W. The order of the fields is D gene, J gene, V gene, clone size, CDR3 DNA, CDR3 protein. A D gene is named only where the DNA matches it firmly. Some rows have no size entry. The others give once, few or many, or a class for an expanded clone.

TRBD1,TRBJ1-4,TRBV5-1,NA,TGCGCCAGCAGCACCCGGACAGGGGGCAGTAGTGAAAAACTGTTTTTT,CASSTRTGGSSEKLFF
NA,TRBJ2-5,TRBV19,NA,TGTGCCAGTAGTATAGATCAGGGTTCGGGTCGGGAGACCCAGTACTTC,CASSIDQGSGRETQYF
TRBD1,TRBJ1-5,TRBV28,few,TGTGCCACCAGGGGGGACAGCAAGAATAGCAATCAGCCCCAGCATTTT,CATRGDSKNSNQPQHF
NA,TRBJ2-7,TRBV29-1,once,TGCAGCGTTTTAGCGGTCTACGAGCAGTACTTC,CSVLAVYEQYF
NA,TRBJ2-1,TRBV2,NA,TGTGCCAGCAGTGCCCGGGACTTCTCTGACAATGAGCAGTTCTTC,CASSARDFSDNEQFF
TRBD2,TRBJ2-1,TRBV7-2,once,TGTGCCAGCAGCTTGACTAGCGGGGGCCACAATGAGCAGTTCTTC,CASSLTSGGHNEQFF
TRBD2,TRBJ2-1,TRBV10-1,NA,TGCGCCAGCAGTGGAGCGGGGGGGTATGATGAGCAGTTCTTC,CASSGAGGYDEQFF
NA,TRBJ1-2,TRBV28,NA,TGTGCCAGCAGTGCCGGCTCGACAGGATCCTATGGCTACACCTTC,CASSAGSTGSYGYTF
TRBD1,TRBJ2-1,TRBV7-9,NA,TGTGCCAGCAGCTTAGGCCGGGACAGCAAGTTCTTC,CASSLGRDSKFF
TRBD2,TRBJ2-7,TRBV4-2,NA,TGTGCCAGCAGCCAAGGTTTGGGACTAGCGGGAGTTTCGGGCATAGACTTC,CASSQGLGLAGVSGIDF
TRBD1,TRBJ1-1,TRBV18,NA,TGTGCCAGTTACAGTACCGGGACAGCCACTGAAGCTTTCTTT,CASYSTGTATEAFF
NA,TRBJ1-3,TRBV7-2,NA,TGTGCCAGCAGCCTCACTTCGGGGGATGGAAACACCATATATTTT,CASSLTSGDGNTIYF
TRBD1,TRBJ1-1,TRBV28,NA,TGTGCCAGCAGCCCGGGACAGGGGGTAAAGGCTTTCTTT,CASSPGQGVKAFF
TRBD1,TRBJ1-5,TRBV7-2,NA,TGTGCCAGCAGCTCCGACAGGGTCAAGGGGCCCCAGCATTTT,CASSSDRVKGPQHF
TRBD1,TRBJ2-5,TRBV30,NA,TGTGCCTGGAGTACAGGGGAGAGAGAGACCCAGTACTTC,CAWSTGERETQYF
TRBD1,TRBJ2-7,TRBV27,few,TGTGCCAGCAGGCCGACAGGGCTCTACGAGCAGTACTTC,CASRPTGLYEQYF
NA,TRBJ1-4,TRBV7-2,NA,TGTGCCAGCAGCTTACATCCAGGGGAATTTAATGAAAAACTGTTTTTT,CASSLHPGEFNEKLFF
NA,TRBJ2-6,TRBV2,NA,TGTGCCAGAGGGGGAACCGCTGGGGCCAACGTCCTGACTTTC,CARGGTAGANVLTF
NA,TRBJ2-3,TRBV10-1,NA,TGCGCCAGCAGTGCCTCCCTTTACACAGATACGCAGTATTTT,CASSASLYTDTQYF
NA,TRBJ2-2,TRBV12-2,NA,TGTGCAAGTCGCTTCCCTCGAATTAAGGAAACTAGCGGGGATAACACCGGGGAGCTGTTTTTT,CASRFPRIKETSGDNTGELFF
NA,TRBJ2-1,TRBV21-1,NA,TGTGCCAGCAGCATCAACAGAGACCGCTCCTACAATGAGCAGTTCTTC,CASSINRDRSYNEQFF
NA,TRBJ1-3,TRBV14,NA,TGTGCCAGCAGCCGGACTCGGCACTCTGGAAACACCATATATTTT,CASSRTRHSGNTIYF
TRBD2,TRBJ2-5,TRBV5-4,NA,TGTGCCAGCAGCTCAAGCGGGAGTCCCTGGGAGACCCAGTACTTC,CASSSSGSPWETQYF
TRBD2,TRBJ2-1,TRBV4-3,NA,TGCGCCAGCAGCCAAGATCGAGCGGGAGGCTATGATGAGCAGTTCTTC,CASSQDRAGGYDEQFF
NA,TRBJ2-1,TRBV11-2,NA,TGTGCCAGCAGCTTAGACGAGAATGAGCAGTTCTTC,CASSLDENEQFF
NA,TRBJ2-7,TRBV11-3,NA,TGTGCCAGCAGCTTAGTAGAGGGCGAGCAGTACTTC,CASSLVEGEQYF
NA,TRBJ1-5,TRBV27,few,TGTGCCAGCAGTTCTCAGAGAAACTATAGCAATCAGCCCCAGCATTTT,CASSSQRNYSNQPQHF
NA,TRBJ2-2,TRBV2,few,TGTGCCAGCAGTGCCCAACTTACGAACACCGGGGAGCTGTTTTTT,CASSAQLTNTGELFF
TRBD2,TRBJ2-3,TRBV5-1,NA,TGCGCCAGCAGCTTGGGGGCCGTTAGCGGGGGGGCAGATACGCAGTATTTT,CASSLGAVSGGADTQYF
TRBD1,TRBJ2-7,TRBV28,NA,TGTGCCAGCAGGGCCGCCCTGAAGGGACAGACTTTCTCCTACGAGCAGTACTTC,CASRAALKGQTFSYEQYF
TRBD1,TRBJ2-7,TRBV6-6,NA,TGTGCCAGCAGTTACCCAACAGGGGGTGGCTCCTACGAGCAGTACTTC,CASSYPTGGGSYEQYF
NA,TRBJ1-1,TRBV6-5,NA,TGTGCCAGCAGTTACTCGGTCGGGGACACTGAAGCTTTCTTT,CASSYSVGDTEAFF
TRBD1,TRBJ2-1,TRBV7-8,NA,TGTGCCAGCATGAACAGGGGGTCCTACAATGAGCAGTTCTTC,CASMNRGSYNEQFF
TRBD1,TRBJ1-2,TRBV7-9,NA,TGTGCCAGCAGCTCCGAAGGACAGGGAGCTAACTATGGCTACACCTTC,CASSSEGQGANYGYTF
TRBD2,TRBJ2-3,TRBV7-2,NA,TGTGCCAGCAGCAAGGGACTAGCGGGAGTCACAGATACGCAGTATTTT,CASSKGLAGVTDTQYF
TRBD1,TRBJ1-2,TRBV19,NA,TGTGCCAGTAGTGCGGGACAGGCTACTAACTATGGCTACACCTTC,CASSAGQATNYGYTF
NA,TRBJ2-5,TRBV29-1,once,TGCAGCGGGGAGAAGGACCCTAAAGAGACCCAGTACTTC,CSGEKDPKETQYF
TRBD1,TRBJ1-3,TRBV9,NA,TGTGCCAGCGGACAGGGGACTTCTGGAAACACCATATATTTT,CASGQGTSGNTIYF
TRBD2,TRBJ2-7,TRBV5-1,once,TGCGCCAGCAGAAAACTAGCGGGGAGCGACGAGCAGTACTTC,CASRKLAGSDEQYF
TRBD1,TRBJ1-2,TRBV7-9,once,TGTTCCAGCAGCCCCCACTTGGGACAGTTCGACTATGGCTACACCTTC,CSSSPHLGQFDYGYTF
NA,TRBJ2-7,TRBV5-4,NA,TGTGCCAGCAGCTCCCCGGGATCCTACGAGCAGTACTTC,CASSSPGSYEQYF
TRBD2,TRBJ2-1,TRBV27,few,TGTGCCAGCAGTTTAGGAGCGGGGGCCTACAATGAGCAGTTCTTC,CASSLGAGAYNEQFF
TRBD1,TRBJ1-1,TRBV27,NA,TGTGCCAGCAGTTTCGGGGACAGGGCGGACACTGAAGCTTTCTTT,CASSFGDRADTEAFF
NA,TRBJ2-1,TRBV11-2,NA,TGTGCCAGCAGCGCCGGGAGAGAAAATGAGCAGTTCTTC,CASSAGRENEQFF
NA,TRBJ1-1,TRBV11-2,NA,TGTGCCAGCAGCCTCCCGGGGGTGAACACTGAAGCTTTCTTT,CASSLPGVNTEAFF
TRBD1,TRBJ2-7,TRBV5-1,NA,TGCGCCAGCAGCAACCTACAGGGGGCATACGAGCAGTACTTC,CASSNLQGAYEQYF